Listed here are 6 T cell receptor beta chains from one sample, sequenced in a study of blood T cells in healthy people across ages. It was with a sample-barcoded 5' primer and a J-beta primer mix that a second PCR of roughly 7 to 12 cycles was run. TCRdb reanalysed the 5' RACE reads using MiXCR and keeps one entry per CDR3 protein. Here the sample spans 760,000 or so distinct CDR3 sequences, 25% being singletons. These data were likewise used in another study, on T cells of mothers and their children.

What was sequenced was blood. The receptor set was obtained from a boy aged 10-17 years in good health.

The CDR3 is CASSLKSEGFYTDYEQYF. The CDR3, as DNA: TGTGCCAGCAGCTTAAAGTCGGAGGGGTTCTATACGGATTACGAGCAGTACTTC. The rearrangement joins TRBV7-3 to TRBJ2-7, with D perhaps matching TRBD2 (6 bases). Per germline, CDR1 SGHTA and CDR2 FQGTGA. The germline V and J ends were trimmed by 1 base and 4 bases, with 23 bases remaining between them. The CDR3 covers 18 residues.

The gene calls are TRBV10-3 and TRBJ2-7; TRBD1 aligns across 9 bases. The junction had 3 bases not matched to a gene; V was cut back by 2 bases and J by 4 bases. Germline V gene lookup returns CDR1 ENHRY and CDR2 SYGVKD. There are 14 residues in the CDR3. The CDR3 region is CAISEGTGPYEQYF. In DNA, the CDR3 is TGTGCCATCAGTGAGGGGACAGGGCCTTACGAGCAGTACTTC.

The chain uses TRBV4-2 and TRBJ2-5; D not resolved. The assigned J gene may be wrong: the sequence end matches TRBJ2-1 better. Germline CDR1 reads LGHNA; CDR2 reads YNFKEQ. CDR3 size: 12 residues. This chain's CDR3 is CASSQTFDEQFF. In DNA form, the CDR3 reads TGTGCCAGCAGCCAGACCTTTGATGAGCAGTTCTTC.

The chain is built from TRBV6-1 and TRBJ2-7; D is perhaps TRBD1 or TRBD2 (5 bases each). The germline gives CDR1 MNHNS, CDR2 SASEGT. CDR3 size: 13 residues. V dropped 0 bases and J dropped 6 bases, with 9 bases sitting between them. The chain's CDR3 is CASSEAGDPEQYF. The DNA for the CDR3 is TGTGCCAGCAGTGAAGCGGGGGATCCCGAGCAGTACTTC.

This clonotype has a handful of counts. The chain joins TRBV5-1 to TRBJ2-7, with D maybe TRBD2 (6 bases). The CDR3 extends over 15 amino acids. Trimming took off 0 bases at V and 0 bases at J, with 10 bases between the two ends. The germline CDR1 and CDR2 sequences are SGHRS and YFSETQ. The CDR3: CASSLDREPSYEQYF. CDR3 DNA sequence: TGCGCCAGCAGCTTGGATCGGGAGCCCTCCTACGAGCAGTACTTC.

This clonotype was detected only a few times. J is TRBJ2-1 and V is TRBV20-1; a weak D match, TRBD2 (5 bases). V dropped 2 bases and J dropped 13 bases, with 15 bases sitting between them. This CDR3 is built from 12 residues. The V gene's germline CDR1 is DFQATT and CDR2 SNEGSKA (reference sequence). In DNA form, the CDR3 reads TGCAGTGCTAGAAGCATAAACCGGGATCAGTTCTTC. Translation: CSARSINRDQFF.